Following are 19 T cell receptor beta chains from one sample sequenced in a study of OX40 agonist ivuxolimab in advanced cancers. This table comes from immunoSEQ multiplex PCR, and its TCRdb copy is limited to in-frame clones, with some not included. The repertoire includes roughly 84,000 clones, over 70% of them detected once, and approximately 4.6% sits in the top ten. Sequences were derived from CD4+ or CD8+ T cells sorted from blood, sampled in a trial of the OX40 agonist ivuxolimab. These TCRs come from an adult with an advanced solid tumor such as melanoma, head and neck, liver or kidney cancer.

The rearrangement uses TRBV4-3 and TRBJ2-7; TRBD2 agrees at 10 bases. V gave up 4 bases and J gave up 2 bases; unmatched junction bases: 5. The CDR3 is made up of 15 amino acids. Germline V gene data show CDR1 as LGHNA and CDR2 as YSLEER. CDR3 nucleotides: TGCGCCAGCAGCCGGACGCTAGCGGGAGCCTACGAGCAGTACTTC. Protein product: CASSRTLAGAYEQYF.

V is TRBV4-2 and J is TRBJ2-2, with 7 bases aligning to TRBD1. Germline-derived CDR1 and CDR2 are LGHNA and YNFKEQ. The CDR3 spans 16 residues. Trimming cost V 1 base and J 3 bases; bases outside gene matches: 5. CDR3 nucleotide sequence: TGTGCCAGCAGCCAAGGGGGACAGTCTTACACCGGGGAGCTGTTTTTT. Translation gives CASSQGGQSYTGELFF.

The V gene is TRBV7-9, the J gene TRBJ2-3; 7 positions match TRBD2. This CDR3 region has 13 residues. CDR1 is SEHNR, CDR2 FQNEAQ, per germline (reference sequence). J was trimmed by 2 bases and V by 8 bases; bases with no gene match: 4. The CDR3 loop is CASPGDYTDTQYF. The DNA of the CDR3 is TGTGCCAGCCCCGGGGACTACACAGATACGCAGTATTTT.

J is TRBJ2-1 and V is TRBV7-3; 13 positions match TRBD2. Germline CDR1 and CDR2: SGHTA and FQGTGA. The CDR3 extends over 15 amino acids. The V segment lost 2 bases and the J segment 8 bases; nucleotides outside the gene matches: 3. The CDR3 DNA reads as TGTGCCAGCAGCTTATTTACTAGCGGGAGGGATGAGCAGTTCTTC. Amino acid sequence: CASSLFTSGRDEQFF.

This sequence joins TRBV5-6 and TRBJ2-5; D may be TRBD1 (6 bases). The CDR3 runs to 14 residues. The germline CDR1 and CDR2 sequences are SGHDT and YYEEEE. Trimming stripped 1 base from V and 4 bases from J, with 11 bases between. The CDR3 loop is CASSLSKGGETQYF. CDR3 nucleotide sequence: TGTGCCAGCAGCTTGTCGAAAGGGGGAGAGACCCAGTACTTC.

This sequence joins TRBV6-5 and TRBJ1-5; D perhaps matches TRBD1 (6 bases). The CDR3 runs 15 residues. The germline gives CDR1 MNHEY, CDR2 SVGAGI. Trimming left V 6 bases short and J 2 bases short, with 14 bases between. CDR3 sequence: CASRALQGGNQPQHF. The CDR3 DNA is TGTGCCAGCAGGGCACTACAGGGTGGCAATCAGCCCCAGCATTTT.

This clone was detected once. The V call is TRBV6-6, the J call TRBJ2-7, with D maybe TRBD1 (5 bases). From germline, CDR1 is MNHNY and CDR2 SVGAGI (reference sequence). Deletions cut 8 bases from V and 1 base from J, with 9 bases between. The CDR3 contains 12 residues. The CDR3 region has the DNA TGTGCCAGCCAGGGCAATTCCTACGAGCAGTACTTC. Its translation: CASQGNSYEQYF.

In this sample, this clone turned up a few times. The V gene is TRBV18, the J gene TRBJ2-5; D might be TRBD2 (6 bases). Germline assignment: CDR1 KGHSH and CDR2 LQKENI. There are 15 residues in the CDR3. V lost 8 bases and J 4 bases, leaving 20 bases between the germline ends. The CDR3, as DNA: TGTGCCAGCCTAGGTTCCGGCGGACTAATAGAGACCCAGTACTTC. This encodes CASLGSGGLIETQYF.

The chain has TRBV11-3 and TRBJ1-2; D is undetermined. Trimming took off 6 bases at V and 6 bases at J, with 11 bases between the two ends. The germline V gene has CDR1 SGHNT and CDR2 YENEEA. The CDR3 length is 12 residues. For the CDR3, the DNA is TGTGCCAGCAGTTCCGTTGGTCATGGCTACACCTTC. This translates into CASSSVGHGYTF.

On this clone itself: The junction departs from the called germline gene at one end, perhaps through a read error. The chain employs TRBV25-1 and TRBJ1-5, with D unresolved. The CDR3 totals 14 residues. The germline CDR1 and CDR2 sequences are MGHDK and SYGVNS. The CDR3 region has the DNA TGTGCCAACAGTGAGAGACAAAGCAATCAGCCCCAGCATTTT. Residues: CANSERQSNQPQHF.

The chain combines TRBV13 with TRBJ2-7; 7 bases align to TRBD1. Germline V gives CDR1 PRHDT, CDR2 FYEKMQ (reference sequence). V lost 3 bases and J lost 9; bases outside the gene matches: 8. This CDR3 comprises 13 residues. CDR3 in amino acids: CASSFAQGKRQYF. The CDR3 DNA follows: TGTGCCAGCAGCTTTGCACAGGGGAAAAGGCAGTACTTC.

This clone was seen repeatedly, ten times or more. The gene calls are TRBV2 and TRBJ1-2; D remains unclear. Trimming stripped 1 base from V and 7 bases from J, with 16 bases between. CDR1 and CDR2 (germline): SNHLY, FYNNEI. The CDR3 has 15 residues. The CDR3 nucleotides read TGTGCCAGCAGTGAAGGGTTAGGGCGGCAGGCTGGCTACACCTTC. This gives the protein CASSEGLGRQAGYTF. The full variable domain, completed using reference TRBV2 and TRBJ1-2, is EPEVTQTPSHQVTQMGQEVILRCVPISNHLYFYWYRQILGQKVEFLVSFYNNEISEKSEIFDDQFSVERPDGSNFTLKIRSTKLEDSAMYFCASSEGLGRQAGYTFGSGTRLTVV.

V gene TRBV4-2 combines with J gene TRBJ2-1, with TRBD2 identical over 9 bases. Trimming removed 4 bases from V and 2 bases from J; junction bases left unmatched: 3. Germline CDR1 is LGHNA and CDR2 is YNFKEQ. The CDR3 is 15 amino acids. The CDR3 region is CASSPSGITYNEQFF. CDR3 DNA sequence: TGTGCCAGCAGCCCTAGCGGGATCACCTACAATGAGCAGTTCTTC.

This clone was picked up a small number of times. The chain has TRBV5-1 and TRBJ2-3; D might be TRBD1 or TRBD2, each matching 6 bases. The germline V and J ends were trimmed by 4 bases and 4 bases, with 16 bases remaining between them. This CDR3 comprises 15 residues. In germline, CDR1 is SGHRS, CDR2 YFSETQ. The DNA of the CDR3 is TGCGCCAGCAGCCCCACGGGGGCAGGCGCAGATACGCAGTATTTT. Translated, it gives CASSPTGAGADTQYF.

The chain joins TRBV6-5 to TRBJ2-1; D gene unclear. The V and J ends lost 6 bases and 2 bases respectively, with 14 bases between them. This CDR3 spans 15 amino acids. Germline assignment: CDR1 MNHEY and CDR2 SVGAGI. CDR3 amino acids: CASRRTNGAYNEQFF. CDR3 DNA sequence: TGTGCCAGCAGGCGCACTAACGGCGCCTACAATGAGCAGTTCTTC.

The genes are TRBV11-3 and TRBJ1-5, with 8 bases fitting TRBD1. Germline V gene data show CDR1 as SGHNT and CDR2 as YENEEA. CDR3 size: 16 residues. The junction had 2 bases not matched to a gene; V was cut back by 1 base and J by 0 bases. CDR3 sequence: CASSLATGGSNQPQHF. CDR3 nucleotides: TGTGCCAGCAGCTTAGCTACAGGGGGTAGCAATCAGCCCCAGCATTTT.

This chain joins TRBV5-1 and TRBJ1-2; 7 nucleotides agree with TRBD1. V shed 0 bases, J shed 4 bases, and the junction held 3 bases outside the gene matches. CDR1 is SGHRS, CDR2 YFSETQ, per germline. The CDR3 spans 14 residues. Here the CDR3 DNA reads TGCGCCAGCAGCTTGGAAGGACAGGCCTATGGCTACACCTTC. Translating it yields CASSLEGQAYGYTF.

CDR3 region: CASSIASGGMNTEAFF. CDR3 DNA: TGTGCCAGTAGTATAGCTTCAGGGGGGATGAACACTGAAGCTTTCTTT. The J gene is TRBJ1-1, the V gene TRBV19; TRBD1 matches 7 bases. This CDR3 region has 16 residues. V was clipped by 1 base and J by 0 bases; unmatched bases: 5. Per the germline V gene, CDR1 is LNHDA and CDR2 is SQIVND (reference sequence).

The rearrangement links TRBV5-1 to TRBJ1-1, with D uncertain. The V gene lost 0 bases and the J gene lost 7 bases, with 16 bases spanning the gap. Germline CDR1 and CDR2: SGHRS and YFSETQ. The CDR3 has 15 residues. CDR3: CASSLVSAPRNEAFF. The CDR3 coding sequence is TGCGCCAGCAGCTTGGTCTCAGCGCCTAGAAATGAAGCTTTCTTT.